This TCR beta chain was retrieved from a study of blood T cell repertoires in COVID-19. Using immunoSEQ multiplex PCR, the repertoire was profiled, and TCRdb retains in-frame clones only, with some absent. The sample contains some 200,000 clones, approximately 90% of which appear only once. This clone was found a few times. The CDR3 spans 15 residues. Per germline, CDR1 SNHLY and CDR2 FYNNEI. V trimming: 6 bases; J trimming: 5 bases; junction bases outside the gene matches: 11. The rearrangement joins TRBV2 to TRBJ2-5, with 8 bases aligning to TRBD1. The sequence derives from a man aged 40-50 years with active or convalescent COVID-19. Specimen: peripheral blood. CDR3 nucleotides: TGTGCCAGCAGCCCAGACAGGGGAGGTTGGGAGACCCAGTACTTC. Its translation: CASSPDRGGWETQYF.